The 4 T cell receptor beta chains reported below all come from one sample, sequenced in a study of a mutant IDH1 vaccine in newly diagnosed glioma. Regarding time point: week 5, during vaccination. The investigators gave 300 ug of mutant IDH1 20-mer peptide in each vaccine dose, together with topical imiquimod. These receptors have no known antigen. Clones were sequenced by immunoSEQ multiplex PCR, and TCRdb holds only the in-frame ones, with some missing. The table includes around 42,000 clones, 75% to 90% detected once. The sample here was PBMCs, taken from a glioma patient whose treatment included an IDH1 peptide vaccine. The receptors originated from a middle-aged man with glioma.

The chain joins TRBV4-3 to TRBJ2-3; 9 bases align to TRBD1. Germline loops: CDR1 LGHNA, CDR2 YSLEER. The CDR3 is made up of 20 amino acids. After removal of 0 bases from V and 3 bases from J, the junction contained 16 bases not matched to a gene. CDR3 in amino acids: CASSQELGTGRLAETDTQYF. The CDR3 region has the DNA TGCGCCAGCAGCCAAGAACTTGGGACAGGGAGACTAGCCGAAACAGATACGCAGTATTTT.

The sample holds one count of this clone. The chain combines TRBV11-2 with TRBJ2-7; D is unclear. The CDR3 has 13 amino acids. V dropped 2 bases and J dropped 3 bases, with 8 bases sitting between them. CDR1 and CDR2 from the germline V gene are SGHAT and FQNNGV. In DNA, the CDR3 is TGTGCCAGCAGCTTATTTGACTTCTACGAGCAGTACTTC. It specifies CASSLFDFYEQYF. The full variable domain, in which reference TRBV11-2 and TRBJ2-7 provide the parts outside the CDR3, is EAGVAQSPRYKIIEKRQSVAFWCNPISGHATLYWYQQILGQGPKLLIQFQNNGVVDDSQLPKDRFSAERLKGVDSTLKIQPAKLEDSAVYLCASSLFDFYEQYFGPGTRLTVT.

The rearrangement uses TRBV5-4 and TRBJ1-2, with TRBD1 matching over 11 bases. Germline CDR1 reads SGHNT; CDR2 reads YYREEE (reference sequence). The CDR3 runs 15 residues. Germline trimming cut 4 bases from V and 8 bases from J; bases unmatched to any gene: 10. Written as DNA, the CDR3 is TGTGCCAGCAGCGACTCGGGACAGGGGGGGCTCGGCTACACCTTC. As protein: CASSDSGQGGLGYTF.

This rearrangement joins TRBV29-1 to TRBJ2-7; TRBD2 might be the D (6 bases). Per the germline V gene, CDR1 is SQVTM and CDR2 is ANQGSEA. This CDR3 is built from 12 residues. Between the trimmed V and J ends, which lost 7 bases and 5 bases, there was a span of 15 bases. The CDR3 protein is CSGRIGRNEQYF. The CDR3 bases are TGCAGCGGAAGGATAGGGAGGAACGAGCAGTACTTC.